The clone carrying this T cell receptor beta chain was seen a handful of times. No antigen is known for it. The data were obtained in a study of T cells in Graves' hyperthyroidism and ophthalmopathy. Whole-study results and caveats: Most thyroid-expanded clonotypes above 0.001 were also found in blood.

Researchers took RNA transcripts and amplified the TCR beta CDR3 regions from them. HTBI primers were used for first-round RT-PCR of the TCR CDR3. Using its own MiXCR run on the multiplex PCR reads, TCRdb lists one record per CDR3 protein. In the table there are over 550,000 distinct CDR3 sequences, around 15% of which are singletons. CDR1 is MNHNS and CDR2 is SASEGT in the germline V gene. Deletions cut 5 bases from V and 0 bases from J, with 14 bases between. The CDR3 consists of 16 residues. The sequenced sample was blood. This TCR was sampled from a woman between 18 and 29 years old with Graves' hyperthyroidism. V usage is TRBV6-1 and J usage is TRBJ1-5; D unclear. This CDR3 reads CASSSPPSYSNQPQHF. Here the CDR3 DNA reads TGTGCCAGCAGTTCCCCGCCGAGCTATAGCAATCAGCCCCAGCATTTT.